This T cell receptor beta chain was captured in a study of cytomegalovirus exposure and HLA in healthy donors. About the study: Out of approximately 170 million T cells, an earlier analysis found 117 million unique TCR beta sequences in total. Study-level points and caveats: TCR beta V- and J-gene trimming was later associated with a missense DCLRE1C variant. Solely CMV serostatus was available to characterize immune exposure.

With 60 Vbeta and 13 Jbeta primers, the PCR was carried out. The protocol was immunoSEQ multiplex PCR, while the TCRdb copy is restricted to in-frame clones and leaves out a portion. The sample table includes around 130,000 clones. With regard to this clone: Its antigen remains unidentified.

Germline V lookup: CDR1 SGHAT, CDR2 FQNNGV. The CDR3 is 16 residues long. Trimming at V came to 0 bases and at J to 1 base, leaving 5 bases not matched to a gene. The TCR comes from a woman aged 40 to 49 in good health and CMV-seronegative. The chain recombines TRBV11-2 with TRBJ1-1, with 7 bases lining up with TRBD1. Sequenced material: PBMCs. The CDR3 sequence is CASSLEAQGRNTEAFF. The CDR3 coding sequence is TGTGCCAGCAGCTTAGAGGCACAGGGGCGGAACACTGAAGCTTTCTTT. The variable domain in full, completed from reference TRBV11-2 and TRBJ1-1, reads EAGVAQSPRYKIIEKRQSVAFWCNPISGHATLYWYQQILGQGPKLLIQFQNNGVVDDSQLPKDRFSAERLKGVDSTLKIQPAKLEDSAVYLCASSLEAQGRNTEAFFGQGTRLTVV.